Following are 9 T cell receptor beta chains from one sample sequenced in a study of shared clonotypes between healthy human individuals (dated by TCRdb to the early 2020s). Libraries were constructed by the immunoSEQ multiplex PCR assay. TCRdb re-hosts the immuneACCESS table, in-frame sequences only. Its copies lack some clones; in the studies checked, an unresolved V gene accounts for under half of them, and the cause for the rest is not known. This sample is represented by some 1.4 million clones; over 95% of them were singletons. Of the sample, roughly 1.1% falls within the top ten clones. The sequencing input was naive CD4+ T cells sorted from blood. Explained via the paper, the cell subset or site label denotes: CD45RA+ positively selected. Receptor source: a man aged 25-40 years in good health.

This chain connects TRBV4-2 to TRBJ2-3, with D tentatively TRBD2 (6 bases). CDR1 is LGHNA and CDR2 is YNFKEQ in the germline V gene. This CDR3 contains 16 residues. Trimming removed 2 bases at V and 2 bases at J, with 14 bases between. The chain's CDR3 is CASSQLGGAPTDTQYF. The DNA of the CDR3 is TGTGCCAGCAGCCAATTGGGGGGAGCCCCCACAGATACGCAGTATTTT.

This clone was found once. This chain links TRBV19 with TRBJ2-7, with 7 bases fitting TRBD1. CDR3 size: 14 residues. The ends lost 6 bases at V and 3 bases at J; junction bases unmatched: 8. Germline V gene sequence: CDR1 LNHDA, CDR2 SQIVND (reference sequence). The CDR3, as DNA: TGTGCCAGTAGAAGTGGGACAGTAAGCTACGAGCAGTACTTC. It specifies CASRSGTVSYEQYF.

V and J are TRBV6-1 and TRBJ2-5; D is unresolved. The J call may be incorrect, as the DNA end agrees better with TRBJ2-7. CDR1 and CDR2 (germline): MNHNS, SASEGT. This CDR3 is 14 amino acids long. CDR3 bases: TGTGCCAGCAGTGAACTAATACTAAGCTACGAGCAGTACTTC. It yields the protein CASSELILSYEQYF.

Notes on this clone: One junction end does not reproduce the germline sequence, and a read error may be involved. The same CDR3 arises from other DNA sequences in this sample as well. This chain connects TRBV28 to TRBJ1-2; TRBD1 aligns across 7 bases. Germline V gene data show CDR1 as MDHEN and CDR2 as SYDVKM. The CDR3 consists of 13 residues. This chain's CDR3 is CATCRGANYGYTF. CDR3 nucleotides: TGTGCCACCTGCAGGGGGGCTAACTATGGTTACACCTTC.

The chain combines TRBV19 with TRBJ2-6, with 7 bases matching TRBD2. Trimming cost V 3 bases and J 0 bases; bases outside gene matches: 5. Germline assignment: CDR1 LNHDA and CDR2 SQIVND (reference sequence). CDR3 size: 17 residues. The CDR3 DNA follows: TGTGCCAGTAGTATTATCGGCGGGAGCTCTGGGGCCAACGTCCTGACTTTC. It is translated as CASSIIGGSSGANVLTF.

The V gene is TRBV5-4, the J gene TRBJ1-3; 7 bases are a match to TRBD1. V trimming: 0 bases; J trimming: 3 bases; junction bases outside the gene matches: 3. The CDR3 length is 15 residues. Germline CDR1 is SGHNT and CDR2 is YYREEE (reference sequence). For the CDR3, the DNA is TGTGCCAGCAGCTTGGGCAGGGGGATTGGAAACACCATATATTTT. Protein sequence: CASSLGRGIGNTIYF.

The chain couples TRBV7-9 to TRBJ2-7, with D perhaps TRBD1 (6 bases). This CDR3 comprises 14 residues. Germline V gene data show CDR1 as SEHNR and CDR2 as FQNEAQ (reference sequence). V was clipped by 1 base and J by 4 bases, with 11 bases between them. The CDR3: CASSLVRGRYEQYF. The CDR3 DNA reads as TGTGCCAGCAGCTTAGTCAGGGGCCGATACGAGCAGTACTTC.

The chain couples TRBV7-4 to TRBJ2-7; D is undetermined. CDR1 and CDR2 (germline): SGHVT, SQSDAQ. The CDR3 totals 11 residues. V was pared by 4 bases and J by 2 bases, with 3 bases between. CDR3 sequence reads: CASSSPYEQYF. CDR3 sequence (DNA): TGTGCCAGCAGCTCCCCCTACGAGCAGTACTTC.

CDR3 sequence reads: CASSKLGTIAQETQYF. CDR3 nucleotides: TGTGCCAGTAGTAAGCTCGGGACTATCGCTCAAGAGACCCAGTACTTC. This chain connects TRBV19 to TRBJ2-5; 7 positions match TRBD2. Trimming at V came to 4 bases and at J to 2 bases, leaving 10 bases not matched to a gene. Germline-derived CDR1 and CDR2 are LNHDA and SQIVND (reference sequence). The CDR3 is 16 residues long.